These 19 T cell receptor beta chains were sequenced from one sample in a study of shared T cell receptors in the human thymus. Assay used: immunoSEQ multiplex PCR; TCRdb lists only in-frame clones, some missing. In the table there are roughly 500,000 clones, approximately 80% of which are singletons. This sample was shared with a second study, whose subject was human thymus T cells.

The sequenced sample was thymocytes. These receptors all come from a boy under two years old with a congenital heart defect.

The chain combines TRBV14 with TRBJ2-7; the D gene is possibly TRBD2 (6 bases). Germline V gives CDR1 SGHDN, CDR2 FVKESK. The V gene lost 0 bases and the J gene lost 0 bases, with 18 bases spanning the gap. This CDR3 contains 18 residues. CDR3 amino acids: CASSQEAIFKRVSYEQYF. The DNA for the CDR3 is TGTGCCAGCAGCCAAGAGGCAATATTTAAGCGGGTCTCCTACGAGCAGTACTTC.

The chain is built from TRBV11-2 and TRBJ2-5; the match to TRBD2 covers 14 bases. Judging by the DNA end, TRBJ2-7 fits better; the J call may be wrong. This CDR3 has 14 residues. In germline, CDR1 is SGHAT, CDR2 FQNNGV. CDR3 in DNA: TGTGCCAGCAGCCTGGGACTAGCGGGAGTCGAGCAGTACTTC. Residues: CASSLGLAGVEQYF.

This chain links TRBV19 with TRBJ1-5; TRBD1 agrees at 7 bases. Germline CDR1 is LNHDA and CDR2 is SQIVND (reference sequence). V gave up 4 bases and J gave up 5 bases; unmatched junction bases: 5. The CDR3 has 14 residues. CDR3 sequence (DNA): TGTGCCAGTAGTAAGGGGGACAGCCATCAGCCCCAGCATTTT. It encodes CASSKGDSHQPQHF. Full variable domain (missing parts from reference TRBV19 and TRBJ1-5): DGGITQSPKYLFRKEGQNVTLSCEQNLNHDAMYWYRQDPGQGLRLIYYSQIVNDFQKGDIAEGYSVSREKKESFPLTVTSAQKNPTAFYLCASSKGDSHQPQHFGDGTRLSIL.

The V call is TRBV5-1, the J call TRBJ2-7; 11 nucleotides align to TRBD1. Germline CDR1 reads SGHRS; CDR2 reads YFSETQ. This CDR3 is built from 16 residues. J gave up 7 bases and V 4 bases, and 13 bases lay outside the gene matches. The CDR3 region has the DNA TGCGCCAGCAGCCTTATCGCCGGGACAGGGGGTAGGGAGCAGTACTTC. Protein product: CASSLIAGTGGREQYF. Supplemented by reference TRBV5-1 and TRBJ2-7, the full variable domain reads KAGVTQTPRYLIKTRGQQVTLSCSPISGHRSVSWYQQTPGQGLQFLFEYFSETQRNKGNFPGRFSGRQFSNSRSEMNVSTLELGDSALYLCASSLIAGTGGREQYFGPGTRLTVT.

V and J are TRBV18 and TRBJ2-7; 10 nucleotides line up with TRBD1. The junction had 7 bases not matched to a gene; V was cut back by 5 bases and J by 3 bases. In germline, CDR1 is KGHSH, CDR2 LQKENI. This CDR3 region has 15 residues. CDR3 amino acids: CASSTTGGKDYEQYF. The CDR3 DNA sequence: TGTGCCAGCTCAACGACAGGGGGCAAAGACTACGAGCAGTACTTC.

The rearrangement links TRBV14 to TRBJ2-1; 13 bases agree with TRBD2. The V segment lost 0 bases and the J segment 9 bases; nucleotides outside the gene matches: 8. Per germline, CDR1 SGHDN and CDR2 FVKESK. The CDR3 contains 17 residues. DNA for the CDR3: TGTGCCAGCAGCCAAGAGCCACTAGCGGGAGGGCCTCTTGAGCAGTTCTTC. Translation gives CASSQEPLAGGPLEQFF.

The gene calls are TRBV6-6 and TRBJ2-3; possible D gene TRBD2, 5 bases. Trimming left V 7 bases short and J 0 bases short, with 14 bases between. Germline CDR1 is MNHNY and CDR2 is SVGAGI (reference sequence). CDR3 size: 15 residues. The CDR3 protein is CASTHRTPSTDTQYF. As DNA, the CDR3 is TGTGCCAGCACCCACCGGACTCCGAGCACAGATACGCAGTATTTT.

Comments on this clone: An end of the junction does not agree with germline; a read error may underlie this. The same CDR3 also results from other DNA sequences found in this sample. V gene TRBV4-3 combines with J gene TRBJ2-1; TRBD2 agrees at 9 bases. The germline V gene encodes CDR1 LGHNA and CDR2 YSLEER. The CDR3 totals 15 residues. The CDR3 loop reads CASSRRSGRYNEQFF. For the CDR3, the DNA is TGCGCCAGCAGCCGCAGGAGCGGGAGGTACAATGAGCAATTCTTC.

The count of this clone is one. The V and J genes are TRBV5-8 and TRBJ2-3, with 8 bases fitting TRBD2. The V segment lost 0 bases and the J segment 6 bases; nucleotides outside the gene matches: 12. CDR1 and CDR2 from the germline V gene are SGHTS and YDEGEE. The CDR3 covers 17 residues. Here the CDR3 DNA reads TGTGCCAGCAGCTTGGCATCGGGAGGGCCAGGAACGGATACGCAGTATTTT. Its translation is CASSLASGGPGTDTQYF. The full variable domain, with the rest looked up from reference TRBV5-8 and TRBJ2-3, is EAGVTQSPTHLIKTRGQQATLRCSPISGHTSVYWYQQALGLGLQFLLWYDEGEERNRGNFPPRFSGRQFPNYSSELNVNALELEDSALYLCASSLASGGPGTDTQYFGPGTRLTVL.

This chain joins TRBV4-3 and TRBJ1-2, with D possibly matching TRBD1 (6 bases). V was cut by 0 bases and J by 5 bases, with 16 bases left in between. The CDR3 spans 16 residues. Germline-derived CDR1 and CDR2 are LGHNA and YSLEER. The CDR3 coding sequence is TGCGCCAGCAGCCAAGATCTCCAGGGGTTCCTATATGGCTACACCTTC. Residues: CASSQDLQGFLYGYTF.

The chain links TRBV7-9 to TRBJ1-5; 7 bases are a match to TRBD1. This CDR3 is 13 amino acids long. The J segment lost 4 bases and the V segment lost 5 bases, leaving 2 bases of the junction unmatched. Germline CDR1 and CDR2: SEHNR and FQNEAQ (reference sequence). This chain's CDR3 is CASSNRGNQPQHF. CDR3 bases: TGTGCCAGCAGCAACAGGGGAAATCAGCCCCAGCATTTT.

V usage is TRBV7-4 and J usage is TRBJ2-1; 9 nucleotides match TRBD2. Losses at the gene ends were 5 bases for V and 7 bases for J; bases not matched to a gene: 9. CDR3 length: 15 amino acids. Per germline, CDR1 SGHVT and CDR2 SQSDAQ. CDR3 residues: CASSLVSGGPNEQFF. The CDR3 DNA reads as TGTGCCAGCAGCCTTGTAAGCGGGGGGCCTAATGAGCAGTTCTTC.

Points on this clone: The sample has other DNA sequences that encode this CDR3 too. V gene TRBV6-6 combines with J gene TRBJ2-7; D is undetermined. The CDR3 covers 14 residues. In germline, CDR1 is MNHNY, CDR2 SVGAGI (reference sequence). The V gene lost 3 bases and the J gene lost 3 bases, with 12 bases spanning the gap. As DNA, the CDR3 is TGTGCCAGCAGTTATGGAGAGGCCTACTACGAGCAGTACTTC. The encoded protein is CASSYGEAYYEQYF.

This clone was seen a few times. The chain employs TRBV19 and TRBJ1-5; 10 nucleotides line up with TRBD1. The CDR3 has 15 amino acids. Germline CDR1 reads LNHDA; CDR2 reads SQIVND (reference sequence). The trim removed 5 bases at V and 5 bases at J, leaving 6 bases unmatched. In nucleotides, the CDR3 is TGTGCCAGTAGTCTGGACAGGGGGGTGCATCAGCCCCAGCATTTT. This encodes CASSLDRGVHQPQHF.

There are a few counts of this clone. The rearrangement joins TRBV27 to TRBJ2-5, with 8 bases that match TRBD2. The V and J ends lost 5 bases and 1 base, in that order; junction bases with no gene match: 9. This CDR3 has 16 residues. From germline, CDR1 is MNHEY and CDR2 SMNVEV (reference sequence). The CDR3 nucleotides are TGTGCCAGCAGTCTCAGGGTAGCGGGATCCCAAGAGACCCAGTACTTC. Its protein is CASSLRVAGSQETQYF.

The V and J genes are TRBV14 and TRBJ2-7, with TRBD2 matching over 10 bases. The CDR3 extends over 18 amino acids. V lost 1 base and J lost 0; bases outside the gene matches: 9. Per germline, CDR1 SGHDN and CDR2 FVKESK. The CDR3 DNA is TGTGCCAGCAGCCAAGGGCTAGCGGGAGTCCAACTCTCCTACGAGCAGTACTTC. It is translated as CASSQGLAGVQLSYEQYF.

The chain couples TRBV12-5 to TRBJ2-2, with 14 bases matching TRBD2. In germline, CDR1 is LGHNT, CDR2 FRNRAP. V trimming: 10 bases; J trimming: 5 bases; junction bases outside the gene matches: 9. The length of the CDR3 is 16 residues. This CDR3 is CATKTSGRAGTGELFF. The CDR3 DNA reads as TGTGCTACTAAGACTAGCGGGAGGGCCGGGACCGGGGAGCTGTTTTTT.

This chain connects TRBV6-1 to TRBJ1-2; 10 nucleotides align to TRBD1. Per the germline V gene, CDR1 is MNHNS and CDR2 is SASEGT. V dropped 11 bases and J dropped 6; count of bases not matched to a gene: 0. This CDR3 contains 10 residues. The chain's CDR3 is CAGTGDGYTF. The CDR3 DNA is TGTGCCGGGACAGGGGATGGCTACACCTTC.

This clone turned up a few times. The chain combines TRBV18 with TRBJ1-1, with D possibly TRBD1 on 5 matching bases. Germline V CDR1 and CDR2: KGHSH, LQKENI. This CDR3 comprises 17 residues. Trimming took 4 bases from V and 0 from J, leaving 18 bases between them. Here the CDR3 reads CASSLVWRGSMNTEAFF. CDR3 bases: TGTGCCAGCTCACTAGTGTGGCGGGGCTCCATGAACACTGAAGCTTTCTTT.